The 5 T cell receptor beta chains listed next were all sequenced from one sample in a study of cytomegalovirus exposure and HLA in healthy donors. Researchers ran the PCR with 60 Vbeta and 13 Jbeta primers. Measured with immunoSEQ multiplex PCR; TCRdb has only the in-frame clones, and not every one. Of about 140,000 clones in the sample, around three quarters are singletons; the top ten hold 3.1%. Sequenced sample: PBMCs. All receptors come from a male donor in good health and CMV-seronegative.

The rearrangement uses TRBV6-5 and TRBJ1-2; D is ambiguous. Germline V lookup: CDR1 MNHEY, CDR2 SVGAGI. Trimming stripped 8 bases from V and 8 bases from J, with 9 bases between. The CDR3 extends over 10 amino acids. This chain's CDR3 is CASFSEGYTF. CDR3 sequence (DNA): TGTGCCAGCTTCAGCGAGGGCTACACCTTC.

The J gene is TRBJ2-7, the V gene TRBV28; 9 bases agree with TRBD1. The junction had 5 bases not matched to a gene; V was cut back by 4 bases and J by 4 bases. Germline-derived CDR1 and CDR2 are MDHEN and SYDVKM. CDR3 size: 14 residues. The chain's CDR3 is CASSSTGQGYEQYF. The CDR3, as DNA: TGTGCCAGCAGTTCGACGGGACAGGGTTACGAGCAGTACTTC.

The chain combines TRBV7-9 with TRBJ2-5; the match to TRBD2 covers 10 bases. V lost 1 base and J lost 7; bases outside the gene matches: 9. Germline-derived CDR1 and CDR2 are SEHNR and FQNEAQ (reference sequence). The CDR3 length is 16 residues. The CDR3 DNA follows: TGTGCCAGCAGCTTAGGATTAGCGGGAGGAGGGAGGACCCAGTACTTC. Its protein is CASSLGLAGGGRTQYF.

V and J are TRBV28 and TRBJ1-6, with 7 bases fitting TRBD1. Germline values: CDR1 MDHEN, CDR2 SYDVKM. The V gene end was trimmed by 7 bases and the J gene end by 3 bases; junction bases not matched to a gene: 9. The CDR3 totals 16 residues. CDR3 DNA: TGTGCCAGCACCTCCGGGACAGAGATCTATAATTCACCCCTCCACTTT. It codes for CASTSGTEIYNSPLHF.

The CDR3 nucleotides read TGTGCCAGCAGCCAGAACAGGGGGCAGGGCAATCAGCCCCAGCATTTT. It codes for CASSQNRGQGNQPQHF. This chain links TRBV16 with TRBJ1-5; TRBD1 aligns across 9 bases. With V trimmed by 3 bases and J by 2 bases, 5 bases remained unmatched. CDR3 length: 16 amino acids. Looked up from germline, CDR1 is KGHSY and CDR2 is FQNENV.